This T cell receptor (beta chain) was documented in a study of T cells in Graves' hyperthyroidism and ophthalmopathy. Regions amplified from RNA transcripts were the TCR beta CDR3 regions. The HTBI primer set drove a first-round RT-PCR of the TCR CDR3. TCRdb used MiXCR to reprocess the multiplex PCR reads, holding one entry per CDR3 protein. In the table there are hundreds of thousands of distinct CDR3 sequences, around 46% of which are singletons. Each patient was aged 18 to 65 and had newly diagnosed hyperthyroidism of under 2 months' duration. Those patients with uncontrolled infection, other autoimmune disease, pregnancy or lactation were excluded. This clonotype was counted between two and nine times. Its antigen is still unknown. Notes on the study in general: Most clonotypes expanded in the thyroid (above 0.001) were also present in blood.

This CDR3 contains 16 residues. Germline trimming cut 5 bases from V and 0 bases from J; bases unmatched to any gene: 9. The germline CDR1 and CDR2 sequences are SEHNR and FQNEAQ (reference sequence). Sequencing was performed on peripheral blood or thyroid tissue (not recorded which). The origin of this receptor is a woman aged 18-29 years with Graves' hyperthyroidism. The V call is TRBV7-9, the J call TRBJ1-2, with 7 bases identical to TRBD1. The CDR3 region is CASSPRTGPTNYGYTF. The CDR3 nucleotides read TGTGCCAGCAGCCCGCGGACAGGCCCGACTAACTATGGCTACACCTTC. Full variable domain (rest looked up from reference TRBV7-9 and TRBJ1-2): DTGVSQNPRHKITKRGQNVTFRCDPISEHNRLYWYRQTLGQGPEFLTYFQNEAQLEKSRLLSDRFSAERPKGSFSTLEIQRTEQGDSAMYLCASSPRTGPTNYGYTFGSGTRLTVV.